This T cell receptor beta chain is drawn from a study of monozygotic twins with inflammatory bowel disease. The CDR3 length is 14 residues. Germline V lookup: CDR1 MGHRA, CDR2 YSYEKL. TCRdb reworked the 5' RACE reads into one entry per CDR3 protein, no DNA. The ten top clones account for approximately 2%, within a sample of 330,000 or so distinct CDR3 sequences. V gene TRBV4-1 combines with J gene TRBJ2-1; the TCRdb D gene call, TRBD1, has no DNA to confirm it. This clonotype originated in a human donor with ulcerative colitis or Crohn's disease, or a healthy co-twin of an affected twin (not recorded which). The sample consisted of blood. CDR3 residues: CASSQPGQVRQQFF.